This T cell receptor (beta chain) was recovered during a study of T cell changes during pregnancy in multiple sclerosis. V was cut by 1 base and J by 6 bases, with 12 bases left in between. The V gene's germline CDR1 is MNHEY and CDR2 SMNVEV (reference sequence). The CDR3 loop spans 14 amino acids. The data were produced by immunoSEQ multiplex PCR, yet TCRdb's version contains in-frame clones alone and is incomplete. Of roughly 75,000 clones in the sample, 70% to 90% were seen once. This chain links TRBV27 with TRBJ1-1; D possibly corresponds to TRBD1 (5 bases). Sequenced here: peripheral blood, sampled before pregnancy. The TCR comes from a female donor with multiple sclerosis, enrolled in a pregnancy study. The CDR3 sequence is CASSLYRGMAEAFF. In nucleotides, the CDR3 is TGTGCCAGCAGTTTATATAGGGGCATGGCTGAAGCTTTCTTT.